The text below deals with one T cell receptor beta chain. In its sample, this clonotype was seen many times. No cognate antigen has been identified for it. Base quality data are lacking; no much larger clone is found one base away. The sample's treatment or condition label, decoded: live attenuated yellow fever vaccine strain. PBMCs were isolated from peripheral blood using a standard Ficoll-Paque protocol. Dynabeads CD4 and CD8 positive selection kits were used to isolate CD4 and CD8 T-cell fractions. TriZol was used to extract RNA from bulk PBMCs, CD4 and CD8 fractions, and dextramer-positive and dextramer-negative fractions. This sample was included in a study of T cells after yellow fever vaccination (dated by TCRdb to 2018 to 2020). Notes on the research overall: The SMART-Seq v4 Ultra Low Input RNA kit was used to prepare libraries from fractions with low cell numbers. To follow T-cell clones before and after both primary and booster YFV17D yellow fever vaccination, bulk TCR alpha and beta repertoires underwent longitudinal sequencing. Blood was collected at multiple timepoints before and after primary and secondary immunization, and bulk PBMC replicates and cell subsets were isolated. Two healthy male donors made up the cohort, one aged 18 to 29 years and the other aged 30 to 39 years.

V drops 1 base and J drops 0 bases, leaving 8 bases in between. The CDR3 sequence holds 15 residues, the cysteine and phenylalanine included. Only the CDR3 DNA is retained, 45 bases long and in frame from the first base. The research as a whole found: After the booster, most of the clones that had expanded following primary vaccination were detected again (approximately 96% of CD4 and roughly 90% of CD8), which suggests that memory was broadly maintained. A small share of clonotypes was detected in both CD4 and CD8 compartments, with the overlap likely arising from convergent recombination. Compared with the primary T-cell response, the secondary T-cell response was weaker but faster, peaking on day 5 rather than day 15. Because only a couple of donors were included in the study, the extent to which the findings can be generalized is limited. FACS-sorted repertoires could contain abundant contaminating clonotypes from the bulk population, so computational filtering was required.

TCR cDNA was made using 5'RACE template switching, a step that added a universal primer site and unique molecular identifiers. cDNA synthesis was primed from both the TCR alpha and TCR beta constant segments. Library amplification used two PCR steps, and the second PCR step added sample barcodes and sequencing adapters. Sequencing of the libraries was done on either Illumina HiSeq 2500 (2x100 bp) or NovaSeq (2x150 bp). The original methods were these. Reads were demultiplexed and collapsed into UMI consensus sequences with MIGEC, and V(D)J alignment was performed with MiXCR. Clonotypes responding to the vaccine were identified with edgeR on replicate PBMC samples, with the criteria of FDR below 0.01 and a log2 fold change above 5 up to day 15. Bulk clonotypes were assigned CD4 or CD8 identity according to which sequenced CD4 or CD8 repertoire held them at higher abundance. TCRdb ran its own pipeline on the public reads, namely fastp trimming at Q25 and MiXCR clone calling, and kept in-frame beta chains. Records with the same CDR3 protein are collapsed into one entry carrying the most frequent genes and DNA. The V and J calls, along with clone size, are taken from TCRdb and not from the paper's own processing. This sample has 100,000 to 150,000 distinct CDR3 sequences in its table, and roughly 6.7% of those were observed once. The ten largest clones capture just under 2.5% of the sample.

Recombination connected TRBV12-3 or TRBV12-4 to TRBJ2-3; the D gene lacks a confident call. The sequence was collected from a man between 18 and 35 years old who received the YFV17D yellow fever vaccine. This material consisted of CD4+ T cells sorted from PBMCs, taken around 10 days after the first yellow fever vaccination. The DNA sequence reads TGTGCCAGCAGTTTAGAGGTTCTGAGCACAGATACGCAGTATTTT. It specifies CASSLEVLSTDTQYF.